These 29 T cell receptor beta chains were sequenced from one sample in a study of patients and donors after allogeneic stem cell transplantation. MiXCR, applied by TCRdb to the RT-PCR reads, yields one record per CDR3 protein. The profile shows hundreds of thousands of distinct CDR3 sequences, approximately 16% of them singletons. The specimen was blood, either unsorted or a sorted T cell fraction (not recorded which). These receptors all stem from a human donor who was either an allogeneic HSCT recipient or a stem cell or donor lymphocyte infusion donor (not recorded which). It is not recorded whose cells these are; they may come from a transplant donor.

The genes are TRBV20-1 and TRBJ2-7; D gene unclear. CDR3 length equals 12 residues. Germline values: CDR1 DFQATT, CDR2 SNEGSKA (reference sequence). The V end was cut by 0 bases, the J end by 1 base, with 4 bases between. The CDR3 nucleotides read TGCAGTGCTAGAGACGATTCCTACGAGCAGTACTTC. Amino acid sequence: CSARDDSYEQYF.

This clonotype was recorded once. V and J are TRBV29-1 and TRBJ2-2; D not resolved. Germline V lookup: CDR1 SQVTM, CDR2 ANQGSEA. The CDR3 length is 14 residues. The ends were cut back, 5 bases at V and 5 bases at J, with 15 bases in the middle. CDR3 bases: TGCAGCGTTTCAACCGGGCCTGGGACCGGGGAGCTGTTTTTT. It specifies CSVSTGPGTGELFF.

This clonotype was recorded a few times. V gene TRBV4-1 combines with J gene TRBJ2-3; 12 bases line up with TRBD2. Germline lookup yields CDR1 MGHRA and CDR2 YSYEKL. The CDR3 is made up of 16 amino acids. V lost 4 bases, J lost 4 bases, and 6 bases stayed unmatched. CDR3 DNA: TGCGCCAGCAGCCCATTGACTAGCGGGGGAGCAGATACGCAGTATTTT. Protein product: CASSPLTSGGADTQYF.

The CDR3 region has the DNA TGTGCCAGCAGTTATCGACTGAACTTGGCCGGGGAGCTGTTTTTT. Protein sequence: CASSYRLNLAGELFF. This chain uses TRBV6-2 or TRBV6-3 with TRBJ2-2; no clear D gene. Trimming removed 3 bases from V and 6 bases from J, with 14 bases in between. Germline CDR1 is MNHEY and CDR2 is SVGEGT. This CDR3 is 15 amino acids long.

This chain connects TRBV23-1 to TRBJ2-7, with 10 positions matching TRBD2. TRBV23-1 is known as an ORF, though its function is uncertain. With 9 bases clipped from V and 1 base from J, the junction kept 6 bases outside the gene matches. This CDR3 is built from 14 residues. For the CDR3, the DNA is TGCGCCAGGAATACTAGCGGGGTATCCTACGAGCAGTACTTC. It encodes CARNTSGVSYEQYF.

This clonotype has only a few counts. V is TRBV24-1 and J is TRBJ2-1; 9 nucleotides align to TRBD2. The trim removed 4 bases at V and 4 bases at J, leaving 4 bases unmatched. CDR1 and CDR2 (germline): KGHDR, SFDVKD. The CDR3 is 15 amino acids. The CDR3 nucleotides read TGTGCCACCAGTGAGGGACTAGCACCGTACAATGAGCAGTTCTTC. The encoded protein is CATSEGLAPYNEQFF.

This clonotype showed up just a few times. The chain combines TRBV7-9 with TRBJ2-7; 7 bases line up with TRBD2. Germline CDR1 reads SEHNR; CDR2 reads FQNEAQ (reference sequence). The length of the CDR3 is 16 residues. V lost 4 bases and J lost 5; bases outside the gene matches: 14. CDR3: CASSSKPGLPRDEQYF. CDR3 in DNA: TGTGCCAGCAGCTCGAAACCGGGACTACCCAGAGACGAGCAGTACTTC.

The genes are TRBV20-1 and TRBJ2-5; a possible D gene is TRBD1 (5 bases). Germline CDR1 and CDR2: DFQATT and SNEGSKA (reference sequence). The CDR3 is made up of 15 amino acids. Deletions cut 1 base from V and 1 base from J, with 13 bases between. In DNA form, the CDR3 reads TGCAGTGCTAGAGTGGATCCAGGGATCCAAGAGACCCAGTACTTC. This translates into CSARVDPGIQETQYF.

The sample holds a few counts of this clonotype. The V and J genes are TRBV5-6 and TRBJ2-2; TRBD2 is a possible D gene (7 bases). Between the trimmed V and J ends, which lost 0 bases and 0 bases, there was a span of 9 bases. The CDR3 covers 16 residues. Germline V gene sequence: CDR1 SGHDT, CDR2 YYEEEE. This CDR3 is CASSLGGGPNTGELFF. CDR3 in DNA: TGTGCCAGCAGCTTGGGGGGGGGGCCGAACACCGGGGAGCTGTTTTTT.

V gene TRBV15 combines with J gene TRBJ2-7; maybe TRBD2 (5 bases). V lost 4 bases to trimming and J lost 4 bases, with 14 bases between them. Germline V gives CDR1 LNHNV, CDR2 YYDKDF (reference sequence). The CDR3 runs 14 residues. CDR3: CATSMLAGQYEQYF. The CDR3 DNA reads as TGTGCCACCAGCATGCTAGCCGGTCAATACGAGCAGTACTTC.

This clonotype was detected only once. The CDR3: CASGLGGSHGYTF. Written as DNA, the CDR3 is TGTGCCAGCGGCCTCGGGGGGTCTCATGGCTACACCTTC. This chain connects TRBV27 to TRBJ1-2, with D perhaps TRBD1 (5 bases). CDR1 MNHEY and CDR2 SMNVEV come from the germline V gene (reference sequence). The V end lost 8 bases, the J end lost 6 bases, and 16 bases lay between the germline ends. The CDR3 totals 13 residues.

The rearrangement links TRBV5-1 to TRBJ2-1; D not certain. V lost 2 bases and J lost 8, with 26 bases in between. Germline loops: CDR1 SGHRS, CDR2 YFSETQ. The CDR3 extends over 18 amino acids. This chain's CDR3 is CASSFLVHQLSPRDEQFF. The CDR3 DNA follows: TGCGCCAGCAGCTTTTTAGTTCATCAGCTCTCCCCTAGGGATGAGCAGTTCTTC.

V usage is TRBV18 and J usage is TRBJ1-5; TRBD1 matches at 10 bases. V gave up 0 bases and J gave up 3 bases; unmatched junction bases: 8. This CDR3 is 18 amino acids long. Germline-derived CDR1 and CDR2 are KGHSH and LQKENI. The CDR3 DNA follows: TGTGCCAGCTCACCACCGGGTAGGACAGGGGGGTCCAATCAGCCCCAGCATTTT. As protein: CASSPPGRTGGSNQPQHF.

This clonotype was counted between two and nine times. The DNA of the CDR3 is TGCGCCAGCAGCCCGCCGGGACTAGCGGGGCCAGTAGCCAAAAACATTCAGTACTTC. As protein: CASSPPGLAGPVAKNIQYF. V is TRBV4-1 and J is TRBJ2-4, with 13 nucleotides matching TRBD2. The CDR3 runs 19 residues. V trimming: 4 bases; J trimming: 0 bases; junction bases outside the gene matches: 9. Germline V gives CDR1 MGHRA, CDR2 YSYEKL.

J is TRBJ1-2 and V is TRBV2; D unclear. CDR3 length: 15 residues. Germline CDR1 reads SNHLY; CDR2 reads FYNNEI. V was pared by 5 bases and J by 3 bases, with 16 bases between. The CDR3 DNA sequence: TGTGCCAGCAGTCCCAGACAATCGGACTACTATGGCTACACCTTC. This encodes CASSPRQSDYYGYTF.

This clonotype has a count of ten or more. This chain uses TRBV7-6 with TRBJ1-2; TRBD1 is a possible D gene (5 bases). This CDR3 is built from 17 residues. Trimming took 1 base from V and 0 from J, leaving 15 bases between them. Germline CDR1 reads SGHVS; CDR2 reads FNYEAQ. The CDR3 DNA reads TGTGCCAGCAGCTTAGGGCCCCCGGGGCGGGCTAACTATGGCTACACCTTC. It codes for CASSLGPPGRANYGYTF.

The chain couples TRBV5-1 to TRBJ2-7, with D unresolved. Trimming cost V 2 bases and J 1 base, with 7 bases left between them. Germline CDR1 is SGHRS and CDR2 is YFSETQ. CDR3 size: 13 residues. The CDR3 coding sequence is TGCGCCAGCAGCTTATATCAATCCTACGAGCAGTACTTC. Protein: CASSLYQSYEQYF.

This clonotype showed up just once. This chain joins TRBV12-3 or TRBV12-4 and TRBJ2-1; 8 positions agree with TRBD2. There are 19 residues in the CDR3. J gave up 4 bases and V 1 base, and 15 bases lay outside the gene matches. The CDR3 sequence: CASSLGLAGWPLRYNEQFF. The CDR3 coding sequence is TGTGCCAGCAGTTTAGGGCTAGCGGGTTGGCCCCTTAGGTACAATGAGCAGTTCTTC.

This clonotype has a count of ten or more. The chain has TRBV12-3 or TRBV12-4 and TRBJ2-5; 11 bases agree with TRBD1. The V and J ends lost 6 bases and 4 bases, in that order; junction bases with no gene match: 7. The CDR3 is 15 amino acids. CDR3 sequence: CASSLDRGLRETQYF. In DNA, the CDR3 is TGTGCCAGCAGCCTGGACAGGGGGCTCCGAGAGACCCAGTACTTC.

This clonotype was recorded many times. The CDR3 sequence: CASGSGRITDTQYF. CDR3 in DNA: TGTGCTAGTGGTAGCGGGAGGATCACAGATACGCAGTATTTT. V gene TRBV12-5 combines with J gene TRBJ2-3, with TRBD2 matching 9 bases. The CDR3 covers 14 residues. V was clipped by 5 bases and J by 2 bases; unmatched bases: 2. Germline V CDR1 and CDR2: LGHNT, FRNRAP.

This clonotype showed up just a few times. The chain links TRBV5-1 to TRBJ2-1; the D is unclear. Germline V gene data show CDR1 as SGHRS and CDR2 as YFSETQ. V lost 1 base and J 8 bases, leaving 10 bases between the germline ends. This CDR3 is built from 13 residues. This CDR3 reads CASSLSGDHEQFF. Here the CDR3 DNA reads TGCGCCAGCAGCTTGTCTGGGGATCATGAGCAGTTCTTC.

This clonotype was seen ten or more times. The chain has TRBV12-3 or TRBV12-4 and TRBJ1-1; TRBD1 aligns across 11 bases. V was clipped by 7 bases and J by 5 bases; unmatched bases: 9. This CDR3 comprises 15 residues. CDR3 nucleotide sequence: TGTGCCAGCATCACTCGGACAGGGGGCGCGACTGAAGCTTTCTTT. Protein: CASITRTGGATEAFF.

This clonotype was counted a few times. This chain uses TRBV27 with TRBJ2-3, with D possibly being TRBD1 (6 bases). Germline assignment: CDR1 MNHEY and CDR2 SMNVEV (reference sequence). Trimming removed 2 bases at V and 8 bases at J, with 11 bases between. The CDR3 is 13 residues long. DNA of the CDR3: TGTGCCAGCAGTTTAGGGACACGGCGTACGCAGTATTTT. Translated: CASSLGTRRTQYF.

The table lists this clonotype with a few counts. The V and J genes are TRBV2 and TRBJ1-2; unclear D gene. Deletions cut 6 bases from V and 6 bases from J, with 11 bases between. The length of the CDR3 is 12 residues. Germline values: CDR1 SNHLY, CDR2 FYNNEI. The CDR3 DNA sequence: TGTGCCAGCAGATTTGTTGACCATGGCTACACCTTC. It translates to CASRFVDHGYTF.

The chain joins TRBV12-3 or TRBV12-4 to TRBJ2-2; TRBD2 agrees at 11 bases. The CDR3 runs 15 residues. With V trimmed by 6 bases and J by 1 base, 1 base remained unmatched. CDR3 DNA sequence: TGTGCCAGCAGGGGGACTAGCGGGAACACCGGGGAGCTGTTTTTT. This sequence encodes CASRGTSGNTGELFF.

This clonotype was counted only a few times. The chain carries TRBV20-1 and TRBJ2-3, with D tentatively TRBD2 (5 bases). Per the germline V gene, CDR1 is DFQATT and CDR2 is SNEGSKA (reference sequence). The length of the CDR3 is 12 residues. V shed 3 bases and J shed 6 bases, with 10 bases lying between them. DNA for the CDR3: TGCAGTGCTAGCCAAGGACTGGATACGCAGTATTTT. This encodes CSASQGLDTQYF.

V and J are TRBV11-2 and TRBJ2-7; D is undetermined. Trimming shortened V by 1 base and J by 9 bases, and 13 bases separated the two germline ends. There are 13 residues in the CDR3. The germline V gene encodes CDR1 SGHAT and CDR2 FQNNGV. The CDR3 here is CASSLVDISAQYF. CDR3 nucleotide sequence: TGTGCCAGCAGCTTAGTAGATATCAGCGCGCAGTACTTC.

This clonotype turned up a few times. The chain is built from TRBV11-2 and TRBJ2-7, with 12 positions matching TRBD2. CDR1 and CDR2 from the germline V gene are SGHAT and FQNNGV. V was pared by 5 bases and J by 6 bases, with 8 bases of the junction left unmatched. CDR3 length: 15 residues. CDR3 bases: TGTGCCAGCAGCCCTATGACTAGCGGGAGTACCGAGCAGTACTTC. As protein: CASSPMTSGSTEQYF.

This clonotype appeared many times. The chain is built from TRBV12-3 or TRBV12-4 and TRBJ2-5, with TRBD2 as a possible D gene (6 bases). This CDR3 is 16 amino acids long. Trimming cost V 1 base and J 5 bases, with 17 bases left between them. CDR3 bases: TGTGCCAGCAGTTTAGGGTTGGGACTTTTGGGCGAGACCCAGTACTTC. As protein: CASSLGLGLLGETQYF.